The present entry profiles one T cell receptor (beta chain) with its context. The antigen is not known. As to treatment: 19 received Ad26.COV2.S at low or high dose, single or two shots; about 5 received placebo; per-sample allocation not given. Repertoires come from day 63 after the first vaccine or placebo injection. The sample belongs to a study of Ad26.COV2.S vaccination and SARS-CoV-2 variants. J gave up 7 bases and V 0 bases, and 8 bases lay outside the gene matches. Germline loops: CDR1 SGDLS, CDR2 YYNGEE. The CDR3 totals 16 residues. General study points: Estimates derived from TCR breadth and depth analyses may have underestimated total T cell responses. After vaccination, substantial breadth of spike-specific CD8+ and CD4+ responses was reported.

The protocol was immunoSEQ multiplex PCR, while the TCRdb copy is restricted to in-frame clones and leaves out a portion. The data hold 350,000 to 500,000 clones, with over 75% observed a single time. This specimen was peripheral blood, taken in a trial of Ad26.COV2.S vaccine versus placebo. The clonotype comes from a person aged 18-65 years who received the Ad26.COV2.S COVID-19 vaccine or a placebo. The chain carries TRBV9 and TRBJ2-1; 9 bases fit TRBD2. The CDR3 reads CASSVGAGGRSNEQFF. CDR3 nucleotides: TGTGCCAGCAGCGTAGGTGCGGGGGGGCGATCAAATGAGCAGTTCTTC. Full variable domain (rest looked up from reference TRBV9 and TRBJ2-1): DSGVTQTPKHLITATGQRVTLRCSPRSGDLSVYWYQQSLDQGLQFLIQYYNGEERAKGNILERFSAQQFPDLHSELNLSSLELGDSALYFCASSVGAGGRSNEQFFGPGTRLTVL.